These 18 T cell receptor beta chains were sequenced from one sample in a study of blood T cells in healthy people across ages. Primed by a sample-barcoded 5' primer and a J-beta primer mix, a second PCR proceeded for about 6 to 12 cycles. TCRdb redid the calling of the 5' RACE reads with MiXCR, one entry per CDR3 protein. The repertoire has 1.5 million to 2 million distinct CDR3 sequences, roughly 30% of them found once; the top ten carry about 11%. Sequences were obtained from blood. The origin of the receptors is a woman in her thirties in good health.

Only a few counts were recorded for this clonotype. V gene TRBV7-3 combines with J gene TRBJ2-3; 12 bases line up with TRBD1. The germline gives CDR1 SGHTA, CDR2 FQGTGA. J gave up 5 bases and V 5 bases, and 5 bases lay outside the gene matches. CDR3 length equals 15 residues. CDR3 sequence reads: CASSPGTGGIDTQYF. In DNA, the CDR3 is TGTGCCAGCAGCCCGGGGACAGGGGGCATAGATACGCAGTATTTT.

The chain combines TRBV7-9 with TRBJ2-4; TRBD1 matches at 10 bases. The J call is doubtful: the DNA matches TRBJ2-5 better. The CDR3 is 14 amino acids. CDR1 is SEHNR and CDR2 is FQNEAQ in the germline V gene (reference sequence). CDR3 protein: CASSPDRGQKTQYF. In nucleotides, the CDR3 is TGTGCCAGCAGCCCCGACAGGGGGCAAAAGACCCAGTACTTC.

In this sample, this clonotype turned up many times. V and J are TRBV29-1 and TRBJ2-5; 13 bases map to TRBD2. Trimming cost V 0 bases and J 4 bases; bases outside gene matches: 11. Germline CDR1 and CDR2: SQVTM and ANQGSEA. The CDR3 consists of 18 residues. The CDR3 nucleotides are TGCAGCGTTGAAGATCAGGGGACTAGCGGGAAATTCTCAGAGACCCAGTACTTC. Encoded protein: CSVEDQGTSGKFSETQYF.

This clonotype was seen at least ten times. The V gene is TRBV20-1, the J gene TRBJ1-2; the D gene is possibly TRBD1 (6 bases). This CDR3 region has 14 residues. The germline gives CDR1 DFQATT, CDR2 SNEGSKA (reference sequence). Trimming stripped 6 bases from V and 5 bases from J, with 19 bases between. As DNA, the CDR3 is TGCAGTGCGCCGAGCAGGGGACCCCAATATGGCTACACCTTC. Translating gives CSAPSRGPQYGYTF.

The chain recombines TRBV18 with TRBJ2-3, with a tentative D call TRBD2 (5 bases). V was clipped by 0 bases and J by 3 bases, with 13 bases between them. The CDR3 runs to 16 residues. Germline CDR1 and CDR2: KGHSH and LQKENI. DNA of the CDR3: TGTGCCAGCTCACCACCGTGGGGTACTAGGACAGATACGCAGTATTTT. Translation gives CASSPPWGTRTDTQYF.

As concerns this clonotype: With a much larger clone just one base away, this may be a read error. J is TRBJ2-5 and V is TRBV4-1, with D perhaps TRBD1 (5 bases). Germline CDR1 is MGHRA and CDR2 is YSYEKL. The CDR3 is made up of 15 amino acids. This chain's CDR3 is CASSQDLGLQGTQYF. In nucleotides, the CDR3 is TGCGCCAGCAGCCAAGACCTGGGGCTCCAAGGGACCCAGTACTTC.

This clonotype was counted between two and nine times. This chain joins TRBV20-1 and TRBJ1-1; D not resolved. The V and J ends lost 0 bases and 3 bases respectively, with 17 bases between them. The CDR3 is 16 residues long. Germline assignment: CDR1 DFQATT and CDR2 SNEGSKA (reference sequence). The DNA of the CDR3 is TGCAGTGCTAGAGAACGGCCAAGTAGATCCTACACTGAAGCTTTCTTT. It codes for CSARERPSRSYTEAFF.

The CDR3 nucleotides read TGTGCCAGCAGCATATCACAGGTTAACACTGAAGCTTTCTTT. Protein sequence: CASSISQVNTEAFF. The chain links TRBV5-5 to TRBJ1-1, with D possibly TRBD1 on 5 matching bases. This CDR3 contains 14 residues. Germline lookup yields CDR1 SGHKS and CDR2 YYEKEE (reference sequence). Trimming shortened V by 4 bases and J by 2 bases, and 12 bases separated the two germline ends.

The J gene is TRBJ2-1, the V gene TRBV12-3 or TRBV12-4, with D possibly matching TRBD2 (7 bases). The CDR3 extends over 14 amino acids. Trimming cost V 8 bases and J 6 bases, with 17 bases left between them. DNA of the CDR3: TGTGCCAGCTGCACGGGGGGCCACCTCAATGAGCAGTTCTTC. As protein: CASCTGGHLNEQFF.

This clonotype came up a few times. The J gene is TRBJ1-4, the V gene TRBV4-1; D unresolved. This CDR3 is 19 amino acids long. CDR1 is MGHRA, CDR2 YSYEKL, per germline. Trimming cost V 2 bases and J 5 bases, with 24 bases left between them. The CDR3 reads CASSQQLVGEGRRNEKLFF. The CDR3 DNA reads as TGCGCCAGCAGCCAACAACTAGTTGGGGAAGGACGGAGGAATGAAAAACTGTTTTTT.

This chain links TRBV20-1 with TRBJ1-1; tentatively, D is TRBD1 (6 bases). This CDR3 is built from 16 residues. Trimming cost V 6 bases and J 1 base, with 21 bases left between them. CDR1 DFQATT and CDR2 SNEGSKA come from the germline V gene (reference sequence). In DNA, the CDR3 is TGCAGTGCCAGGGGAAGAGGAGGGGCGCCGAACACTGAAGCTTTCTTT. Its translation is CSARGRGGAPNTEAFF.

This clonotype came up a few times. This likely traces to a read error, being one base from a far larger clone. The chain employs TRBV5-5 and TRBJ1-2, with 9 nucleotides matching TRBD1. Per germline, CDR1 SGHKS and CDR2 YYEKEE (reference sequence). This CDR3 is 13 amino acids long. DNA for the CDR3: TGTGCCAGCAACTTGGGACAGGGCTATGGCTACACCTTC. Translating it yields CASNLGQGYGYTF. Full variable domain (remainder filled in from reference TRBV5-5 and TRBJ1-2): DAGVTQSPTHLIKTRGQQVTLRCSPISGHKSVSWYQQVLGQGPQFIFQYYEKEERGRGNFPDRFSARQFPNYSSELNVNALLLGDSALYLCASNLGQGYGYTFGSGTRLTVV.

The V and J genes are TRBV5-1 and TRBJ2-7, with D uncertain. This CDR3 contains 13 residues. Trimming took off 7 bases at V and 0 bases at J, with 11 bases between the two ends. In germline, CDR1 is SGHRS, CDR2 YFSETQ. CDR3 nucleotide sequence: TGCGCCAGCTGCCTCTTGGGCTCCTACGAGCAGTACTTC. Translation gives CASCLLGSYEQYF.

This clonotype was recorded at least ten times. This chain links TRBV5-1 with TRBJ1-5; possibly TRBD1 for D (5 bases). V was pared by 2 bases and J by 0 bases, with 9 bases between. In germline, CDR1 is SGHRS, CDR2 YFSETQ. This CDR3 has 15 amino acids. The CDR3 loop reads CASSLEGNSNQPQHF. The CDR3 DNA reads as TGCGCCAGCAGCTTAGAGGGGAATAGCAATCAGCCCCAGCATTTT.

This clonotype showed up just a few times. The CDR3 nucleotides read TGTGCCTGGAGTGGGGCAGGCCTTGTGTACGAGCAGTACTTC. This encodes CAWSGAGLVYEQYF. The rearrangement joins TRBV30 to TRBJ2-7; no firm D call. The CDR3 spans 14 residues. The germline V gene encodes CDR1 GTSNPN and CDR2 SVGIG (reference sequence). V lost 1 base and J 4 bases, leaving 14 bases between the germline ends.

The V gene is TRBV7-2, the J gene TRBJ1-2; TRBD1 matches at 7 bases. The CDR3 length is 13 residues. The germline V gene encodes CDR1 SGHTA and CDR2 FQGNSA. J lost 7 bases, V lost 4 bases, and 6 bases had no gene match. This CDR3 is CASSWRDSRGYTF. CDR3 nucleotide sequence: TGTGCCAGCAGCTGGAGGGACAGTCGTGGCTACACCTTC.

With respect to this clonotype: One end of the junction is discordant with germline, which a read error may explain. The chain employs TRBV9 and TRBJ2-5; D not certain. Germline CDR1 reads SGDLS; CDR2 reads YYNGEE. The CDR3 contains 11 residues. This CDR3 reads CAGSVGKEQYF. The CDR3 coding sequence is TGTGCCGGCAGCGTAGGCAAGGAGCAGTACTTC.

The chain carries TRBV11-2 and TRBJ2-3, with unresolved D. V gave up 1 base and J gave up 2 bases, with 10 bases separating them. The CDR3 is made up of 15 amino acids. From germline, CDR1 is SGHAT and CDR2 FQNNGV. As DNA, the CDR3 is TGTGCCAGCAGCTTAGCTCAGTCCGACACAGATACGCAGTATTTT. It translates to CASSLAQSDTDTQYF.